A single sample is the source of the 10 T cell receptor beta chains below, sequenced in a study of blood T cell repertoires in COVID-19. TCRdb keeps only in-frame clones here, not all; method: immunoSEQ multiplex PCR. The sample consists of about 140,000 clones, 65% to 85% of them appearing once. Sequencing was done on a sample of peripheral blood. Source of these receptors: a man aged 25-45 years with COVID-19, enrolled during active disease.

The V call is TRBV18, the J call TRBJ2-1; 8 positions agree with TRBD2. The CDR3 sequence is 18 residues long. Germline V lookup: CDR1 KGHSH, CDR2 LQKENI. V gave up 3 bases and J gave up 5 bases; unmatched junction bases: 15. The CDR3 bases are TGTGCCAGCTCACCCGAGTGGGGTTTAGCGGGATTACACAATGAGCAGTTCTTC. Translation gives CASSPEWGLAGLHNEQFF.

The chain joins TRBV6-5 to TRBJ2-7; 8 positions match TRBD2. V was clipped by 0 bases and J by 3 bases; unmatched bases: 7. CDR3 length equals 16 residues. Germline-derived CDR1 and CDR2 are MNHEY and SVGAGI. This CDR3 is CASSYSRGAGGYEQYF. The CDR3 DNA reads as TGTGCCAGCAGTTACTCGAGAGGGGCGGGGGGCTACGAGCAGTACTTC.

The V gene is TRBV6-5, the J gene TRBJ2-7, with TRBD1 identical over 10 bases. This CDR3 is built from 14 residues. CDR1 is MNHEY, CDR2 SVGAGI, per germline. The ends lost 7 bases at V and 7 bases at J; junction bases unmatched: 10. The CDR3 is CASNRDRGLSEQYF. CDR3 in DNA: TGTGCCAGCAACCGGGACAGGGGCTTATCGGAGCAGTACTTC.

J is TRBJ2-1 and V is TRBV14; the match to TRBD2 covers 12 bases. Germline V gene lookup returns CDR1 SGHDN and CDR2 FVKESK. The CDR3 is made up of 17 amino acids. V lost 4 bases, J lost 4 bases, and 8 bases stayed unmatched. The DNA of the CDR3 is TGTGCCAGCAGCCGAGGGACTAGCGGGCTCCTTTACAATGAGCAGTTCTTC. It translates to CASSRGTSGLLYNEQFF.

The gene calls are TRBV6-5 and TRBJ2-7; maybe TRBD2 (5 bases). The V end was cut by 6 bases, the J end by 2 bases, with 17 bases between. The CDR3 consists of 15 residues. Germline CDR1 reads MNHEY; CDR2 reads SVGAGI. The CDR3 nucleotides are TGTGCCAGCAGGGGCCGGCGGCGGGCGCCCTACGAGCAGTACTTC. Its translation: CASRGRRRAPYEQYF.

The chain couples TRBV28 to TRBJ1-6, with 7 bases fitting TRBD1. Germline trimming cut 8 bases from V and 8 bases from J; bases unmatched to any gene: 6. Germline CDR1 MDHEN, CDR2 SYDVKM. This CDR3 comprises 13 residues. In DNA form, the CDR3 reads TGTGCCAGCTTAGGGGGCGGTTATTCACCCCTCCACTTT. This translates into CASLGGGYSPLHF.

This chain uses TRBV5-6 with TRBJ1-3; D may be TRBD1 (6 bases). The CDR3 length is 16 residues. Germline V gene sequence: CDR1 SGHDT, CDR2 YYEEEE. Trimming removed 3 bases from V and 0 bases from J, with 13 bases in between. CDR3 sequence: CASSWQTGSSGNTIYF. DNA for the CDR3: TGTGCCAGCAGCTGGCAAACAGGGAGCTCTGGAAACACCATATATTTT.

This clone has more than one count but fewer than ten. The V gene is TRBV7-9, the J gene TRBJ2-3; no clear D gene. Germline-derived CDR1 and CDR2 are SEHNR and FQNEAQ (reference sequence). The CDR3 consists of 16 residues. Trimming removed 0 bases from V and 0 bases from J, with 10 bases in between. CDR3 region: CASSLATATSTDTQYF. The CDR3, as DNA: TGTGCCAGCAGCTTAGCGACTGCCACTAGCACAGATACGCAGTATTTT.

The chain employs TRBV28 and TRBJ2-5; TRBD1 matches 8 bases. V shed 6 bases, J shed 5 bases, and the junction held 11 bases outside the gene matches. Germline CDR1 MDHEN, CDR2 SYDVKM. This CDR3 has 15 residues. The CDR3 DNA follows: TGTGCCAGCAGGGCCTCAGGGGGCTTGGGGGAGACCCAGTACTTC. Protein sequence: CASRASGGLGETQYF. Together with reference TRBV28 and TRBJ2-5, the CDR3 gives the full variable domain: DVKVTQSSRYLVKRTGEKVFLECVQDMDHENMFWYRQDPGLGLRLIYFSYDVKMKEKGDIPEGYSVSREKKERFSLILESASTNQTSMYLCASRASGGLGETQYFGPGTRLLVL.

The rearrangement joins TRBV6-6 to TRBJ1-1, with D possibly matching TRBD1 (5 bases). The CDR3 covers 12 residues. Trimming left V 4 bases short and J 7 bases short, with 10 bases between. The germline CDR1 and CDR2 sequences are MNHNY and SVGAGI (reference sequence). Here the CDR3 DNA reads TGTGCCAGCAGTTTAAACAGGATTGAAGCTTTCTTT. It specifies CASSLNRIEAFF.